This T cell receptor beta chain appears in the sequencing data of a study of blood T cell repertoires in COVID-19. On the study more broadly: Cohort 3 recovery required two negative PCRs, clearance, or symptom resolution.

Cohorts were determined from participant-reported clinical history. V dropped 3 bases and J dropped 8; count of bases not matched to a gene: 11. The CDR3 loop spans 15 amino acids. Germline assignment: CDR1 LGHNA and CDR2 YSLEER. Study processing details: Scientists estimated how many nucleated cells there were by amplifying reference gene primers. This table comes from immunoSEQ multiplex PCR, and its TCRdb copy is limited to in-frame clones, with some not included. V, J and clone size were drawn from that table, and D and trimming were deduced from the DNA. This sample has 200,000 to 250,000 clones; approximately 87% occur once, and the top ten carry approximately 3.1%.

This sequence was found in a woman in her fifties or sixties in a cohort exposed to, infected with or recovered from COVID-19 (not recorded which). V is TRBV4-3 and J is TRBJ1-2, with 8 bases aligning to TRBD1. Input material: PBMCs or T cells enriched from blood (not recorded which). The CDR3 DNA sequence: TGCGCCAGCAGCCAGGACAGGGCAATAGCTCTGGGCTACACCTTC. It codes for CASSQDRAIALGYTF.